These 10 T cell receptor beta chains share one sample of origin, sequenced in a study of T cell repertoires in cytomegalovirus infection. TCRdb fed the reads into MiXCR, producing one record per CDR3 protein. This sample has around 430,000 distinct CDR3 sequences; about 42% occur once, and the top ten carry roughly two fifths. Which antigens these TCRs recognize remains unknown. This specimen was cultured PBMCs, taken from culture after CMV antigen stimulation. The origin of the receptors is a human donor in good health (CMV status not recorded). Some clones in this sample may be carry-over from other donors' samples.

The chain links TRBV12-3 or TRBV12-4 to TRBJ1-6; tentative D call: TRBD1 (5 bases). Trimming cost V 3 bases and J 7 bases, with 16 bases left between them. The CDR3 has 16 residues. The chain's CDR3 is CASSLGWGALNSPLHF. CDR3 nucleotide sequence: TGTGCCAGCAGTTTGGGATGGGGCGCACTGAATTCACCCCTCCACTTT.

The chain couples TRBV6-6 to TRBJ2-1; the match to TRBD2 covers 14 bases. CDR1 and CDR2 (germline): MNHNY, SVGAGI (reference sequence). V lost 2 bases to trimming and J lost 5 bases; unmatched junction nucleotides: 5. The CDR3 runs 17 residues. The CDR3 region is CASSYRLAGGLNNEQFF. CDR3 DNA: TGTGCCAGCAGTTACCGACTAGCGGGAGGGCTGAACAATGAGCAGTTCTTC.

The chain joins TRBV11-2 to TRBJ1-2, with TRBD1 matching over 8 bases. Germline assignment: CDR1 SGHAT and CDR2 FQNNGV. CDR3 size: 20 residues. V gave up 5 bases and J gave up 0 bases; unmatched junction bases: 20. CDR3 nucleotides: TGTGCCAGCAGCCTTATTAAAGGCCGAACAGGGGGGAACTCTAACTATGGCTACACCTTC. The encoded protein is CASSLIKGRTGGNSNYGYTF. Filled out from reference TRBV11-2 and TRBJ1-2, the complete variable domain reads EAGVAQSPRYKIIEKRQSVAFWCNPISGHATLYWYQQILGQGPKLLIQFQNNGVVDDSQLPKDRFSAERLKGVDSTLKIQPAKLEDSAVYLCASSLIKGRTGGNSNYGYTFGSGTRLTVV.

As to this clonotype: One junction end disagrees with the germline gene, perhaps due to a read error. This rearrangement joins TRBV15 to TRBJ2-3; 7 nucleotides agree with TRBD1. Germline-derived CDR1 and CDR2 are LNHNV and YYDKDF (reference sequence). The CDR3 is 15 residues long. CDR3 nucleotide sequence: TGTGCCACCAGCCGAGAAGAGGGGGCTACAGATACGCAGTATTTT. This encodes CATSREEGATDTQYF.

The chain recombines TRBV7-8 with TRBJ2-3; D remains ambiguous. Trimming took off 5 bases at V and 3 bases at J, with 15 bases between the two ends. This CDR3 contains 15 residues. Germline V gene data show CDR1 as SGHVS and CDR2 as FQNEAQ. The CDR3 here is CASSQLGGRTDTQYF. The CDR3 nucleotides read TGTGCCAGCAGCCAACTGGGTGGACGGACAGATACGCAGTATTTT.

This clonotype was found a few times. This chain links TRBV4-2 with TRBJ1-5; D gene unclear. The CDR3 has 14 amino acids. V was pared by 0 bases and J by 5 bases, with 8 bases between. Germline V CDR1 and CDR2: LGHNA, YNFKEQ. The CDR3 sequence: CASSQDGFDQPQHF. Written as DNA, the CDR3 is TGTGCCAGCAGCCAAGATGGTTTCGATCAGCCCCAGCATTTT.

This clonotype was counted only a few times. V is TRBV12-3 or TRBV12-4 and J is TRBJ2-3, with a possible D match to TRBD2 (5 bases). This CDR3 region has 13 residues. V was pared by 3 bases and J by 10 bases, with 14 bases between. CDR3 loop: CASSFNWVEAQYF. CDR3 DNA: TGTGCCAGCAGTTTTAACTGGGTGGAGGCGCAGTATTTT.

This clonotype was seen only a few times. The chain is built from TRBV7-8 and TRBJ2-7; 14 bases align to TRBD2. Looked up from germline, CDR1 is SGHVS and CDR2 is FQNEAQ. The CDR3 extends over 14 amino acids. V lost 5 bases and J lost 12; bases outside the gene matches: 9. The CDR3 reads CASSQGGLAGELYF. Here the CDR3 DNA reads TGTGCCAGCAGCCAAGGGGGACTAGCGGGAGAGTTGTACTTC.

J is TRBJ2-7 and V is TRBV7-6; 8 bases are a match to TRBD1. The CDR3 has 15 amino acids. Trimming took 1 base from V and 6 from J; bases not matched to a gene: 8. Germline values: CDR1 SGHVS, CDR2 FNYEAQ. In DNA form, the CDR3 reads TGTGCCAGCAGCTTAGTCCCACAGGGGGTGGGCGAGCAGTACTTC. Its translation: CASSLVPQGVGEQYF.

The J gene is TRBJ1-2, the V gene TRBV2; D unclear. V lost 8 bases and J 0 bases, leaving 7 bases between the germline ends. CDR1 SNHLY and CDR2 FYNNEI come from the germline V gene. The CDR3 is 12 residues long. The CDR3 loop reads CASQEPNYGYTF. CDR3 DNA: TGTGCCAGCCAGGAGCCTAACTATGGCTACACCTTC.